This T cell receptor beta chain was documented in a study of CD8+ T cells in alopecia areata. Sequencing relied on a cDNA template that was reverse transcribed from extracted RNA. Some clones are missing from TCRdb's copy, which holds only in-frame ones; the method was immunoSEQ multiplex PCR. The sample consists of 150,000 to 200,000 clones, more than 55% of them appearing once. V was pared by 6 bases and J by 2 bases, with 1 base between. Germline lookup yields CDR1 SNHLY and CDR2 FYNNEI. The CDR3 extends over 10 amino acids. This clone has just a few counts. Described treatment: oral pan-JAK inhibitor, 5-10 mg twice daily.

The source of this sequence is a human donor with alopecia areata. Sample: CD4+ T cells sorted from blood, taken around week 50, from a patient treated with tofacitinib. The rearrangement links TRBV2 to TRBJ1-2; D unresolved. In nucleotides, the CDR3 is TGTGCCAGCAGCAACTATGGCTACACCTTC. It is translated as CASSNYGYTF.